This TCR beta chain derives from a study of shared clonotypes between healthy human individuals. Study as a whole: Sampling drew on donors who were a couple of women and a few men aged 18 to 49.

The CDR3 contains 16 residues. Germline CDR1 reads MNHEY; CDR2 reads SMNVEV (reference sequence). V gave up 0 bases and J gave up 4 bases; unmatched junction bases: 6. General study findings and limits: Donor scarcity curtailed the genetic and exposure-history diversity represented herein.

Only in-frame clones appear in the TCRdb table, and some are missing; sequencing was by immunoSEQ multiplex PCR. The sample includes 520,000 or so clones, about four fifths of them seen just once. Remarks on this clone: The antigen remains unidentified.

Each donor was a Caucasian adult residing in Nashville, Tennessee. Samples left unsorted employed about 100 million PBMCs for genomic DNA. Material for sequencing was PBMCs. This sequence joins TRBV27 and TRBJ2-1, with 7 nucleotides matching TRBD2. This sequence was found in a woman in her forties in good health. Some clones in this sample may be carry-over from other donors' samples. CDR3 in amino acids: CASSLSQTSSYNEQFF. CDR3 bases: TGTGCCAGCAGTTTATCGCAGACTAGCAGTTACAATGAGCAGTTCTTC.